The clone carrying this T cell receptor beta chain was counted once. The antigen remains unidentified. The CDR3 extends over 14 amino acids. V dropped 3 bases and J dropped 0 bases, with 6 bases sitting between them. Germline CDR1 and CDR2: SGHRS and YFSETQ. TCRs were sequenced from a few patients responding to pembrolizumab. Sequencing used immunoSEQ multiplex PCR; TCRdb keeps in-frame clones, though not all of them. The repertoire holds some 120,000 clones, about 86% seen once, with roughly 13% in the top ten. The data were obtained in a study of PD-1 blockade in mismatch repair-deficient tumors. Whole-study findings and limits: Rapid post-treatment expansion, then contraction, generally preceding radiologic response, marked tumor-resident clones.

The clonotype originates from an adult with mismatch repair-deficient cancer. The sequences come from peripheral blood, collected 44 weeks after starting pembrolizumab. V and J are TRBV5-1 and TRBJ2-2; D is unresolved. CDR3 sequence reads: CASSSGANTGELFF. In DNA form, the CDR3 reads TGCGCCAGCAGCTCGGGCGCGAACACCGGGGAGCTGTTTTTT.